This T cell receptor beta chain was recorded in a study of cytomegalovirus exposure and HLA in healthy donors. As concerns this clone: Its specificity is unknown.

Amplification used 60 Vbeta primers and 13 Jbeta primers. Using immunoSEQ multiplex PCR, the repertoire was profiled, and TCRdb retains in-frame clones only, with some absent. This sample carries 85,000 to 100,000 clones, just under 80% of them seen once, and the ten largest clones take over 4%. Findings and caveats of the study: Sequencing had likely introduced a cluster of highly shared sequence variants as an artifact. It was reported that the classifier diagnosed cytomegalovirus status with high specificity and sensitivity in both the original and validation cohorts.

This CDR3 has 12 amino acids. Trimming removed 5 bases from V and 4 bases from J, with 9 bases in between. Germline values: CDR1 MNHEY, CDR2 SVGAGI. This sequence joins TRBV6-5 and TRBJ2-7; D perhaps matches TRBD1 (5 bases). Material for sequencing was PBMCs. The clonotype originates from a middle-aged woman in good health and CMV-seropositive. The CDR3 nucleotides are TGTGCCAGCAGTCAAAGGGGTTACGAGCAGTACTTC. Protein sequence: CASSQRGYEQYF.